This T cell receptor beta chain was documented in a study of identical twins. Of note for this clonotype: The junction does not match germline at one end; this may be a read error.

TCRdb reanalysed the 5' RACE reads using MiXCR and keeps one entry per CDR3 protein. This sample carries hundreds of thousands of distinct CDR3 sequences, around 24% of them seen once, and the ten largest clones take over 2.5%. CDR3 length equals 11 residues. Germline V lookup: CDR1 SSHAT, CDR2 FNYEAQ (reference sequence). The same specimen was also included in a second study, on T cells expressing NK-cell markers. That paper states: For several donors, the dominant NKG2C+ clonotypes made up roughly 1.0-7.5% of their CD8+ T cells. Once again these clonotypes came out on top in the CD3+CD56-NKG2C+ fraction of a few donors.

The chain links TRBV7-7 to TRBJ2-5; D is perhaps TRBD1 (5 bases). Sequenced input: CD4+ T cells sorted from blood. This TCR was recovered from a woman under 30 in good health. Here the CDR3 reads CASSPRGPQYF. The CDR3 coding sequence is TGTGCTAGCAGCCCAAGGGGTCCCCAGTACTTC.